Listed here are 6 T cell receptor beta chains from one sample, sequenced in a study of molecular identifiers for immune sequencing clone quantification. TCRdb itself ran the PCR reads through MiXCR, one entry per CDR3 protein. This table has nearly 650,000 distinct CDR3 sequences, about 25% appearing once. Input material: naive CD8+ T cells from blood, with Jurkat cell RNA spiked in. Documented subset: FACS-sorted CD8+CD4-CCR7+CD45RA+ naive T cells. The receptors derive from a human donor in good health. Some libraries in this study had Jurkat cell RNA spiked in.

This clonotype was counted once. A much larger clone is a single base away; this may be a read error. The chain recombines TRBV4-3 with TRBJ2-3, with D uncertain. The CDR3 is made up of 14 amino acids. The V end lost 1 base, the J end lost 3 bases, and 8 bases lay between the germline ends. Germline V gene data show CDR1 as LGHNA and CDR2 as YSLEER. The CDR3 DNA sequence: TGCGCCAGCAGCCAAGGGTTTGCTACAGATACGCAGTATTTT. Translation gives CASSQGFATDTQYF.

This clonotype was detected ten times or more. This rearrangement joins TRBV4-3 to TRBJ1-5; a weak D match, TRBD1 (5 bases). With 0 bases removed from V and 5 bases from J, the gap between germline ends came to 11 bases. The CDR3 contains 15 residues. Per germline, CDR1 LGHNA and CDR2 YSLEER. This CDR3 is CASSQERGVDQPQHF. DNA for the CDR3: TGCGCCAGCAGCCAAGAGAGAGGGGTTGATCAGCCCCAGCATTTT.

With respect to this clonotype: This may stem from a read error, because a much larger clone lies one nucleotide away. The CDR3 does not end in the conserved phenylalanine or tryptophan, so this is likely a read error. The CDR3 here is CAWSVQTSTDTQYS. In DNA form, the CDR3 reads TGTGCCTGGAGTGTACAAACTAGCACAGATACGCAGTATTCT. This chain uses TRBV30 with TRBJ2-3; unclear D gene. V shed 0 bases and J shed 0 bases, with 7 bases lying between them. The CDR3 covers 14 residues. In germline, CDR1 is GTSNPN, CDR2 SVGIG (reference sequence).

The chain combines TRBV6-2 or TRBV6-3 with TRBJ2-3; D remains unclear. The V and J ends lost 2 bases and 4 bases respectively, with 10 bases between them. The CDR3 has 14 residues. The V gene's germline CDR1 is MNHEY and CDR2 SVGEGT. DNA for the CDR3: TGTGCCAGCAGTTACAGTTCTCCCTCAGATACGCAGTATTTT. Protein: CASSYSSPSDTQYF.

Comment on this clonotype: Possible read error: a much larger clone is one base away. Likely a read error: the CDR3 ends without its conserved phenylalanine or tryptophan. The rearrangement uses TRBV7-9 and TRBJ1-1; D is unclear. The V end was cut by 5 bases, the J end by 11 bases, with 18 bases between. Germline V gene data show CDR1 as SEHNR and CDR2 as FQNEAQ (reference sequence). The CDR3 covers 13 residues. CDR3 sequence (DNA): TGTGCCAGCAGCCCCGCGGATGAGTTGATCGCTTTCTGT. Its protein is CASSPADELIAFC.

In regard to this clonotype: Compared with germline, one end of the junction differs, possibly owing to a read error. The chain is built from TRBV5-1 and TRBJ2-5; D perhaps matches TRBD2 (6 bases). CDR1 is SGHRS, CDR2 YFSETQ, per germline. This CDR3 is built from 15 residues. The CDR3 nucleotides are TGCGCCGGCAGCTTGGTGGCGGGACCCCAAGAGACCCAGTACTTC. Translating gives CAGSLVAGPQETQYF.